Shown below are 27 T cell receptor beta chains from a single sample sequenced in a study of CD8 T cells in Susac syndrome. RNA was extracted with the RNeasy kit, and a quantity of roughly 0.5 to 1 ug was reverse transcribed using random hexamers. TCRdb passed the immunoSEQ multiplex PCR reads through MiXCR, listing each CDR3 protein once. The table shows roughly 190,000 distinct CDR3 sequences, with around 96% occurring only once. Sequenced material: CD4+ T cells from PBMCs. These receptors all come from a human donor in good health.

The V gene is TRBV2, the J gene TRBJ2-7; TRBD2 aligns across 7 bases. This CDR3 has 14 residues. The V gene's germline CDR1 is SNHLY and CDR2 FYNNEI. The ends lost 5 bases at V and 1 base at J; junction bases unmatched: 5. The CDR3 DNA is TGTGCCAGCAGTTCCGGGACTACGTCCTACGAGCAGTACTTC. Its translation: CASSSGTTSYEQYF.

This sequence joins TRBV24-1 and TRBJ2-1, with 7 bases fitting TRBD1. Trimming removed 3 bases from V and 6 bases from J; junction bases left unmatched: 1. The CDR3 contains 13 residues. Per germline, CDR1 KGHDR and CDR2 SFDVKD. CDR3 amino acids: CATSDRDSNEQFF. Here the CDR3 DNA reads TGTGCCACCAGTGATCGGGACAGCAATGAGCAGTTCTTC.

The rearrangement links TRBV9 to TRBJ2-3; D not resolved. The CDR3 extends over 14 amino acids. Trimming shortened V by 3 bases and J by 0 bases, and 8 bases separated the two germline ends. Germline V gives CDR1 SGDLS, CDR2 YYNGEE. The CDR3 coding sequence is TGTGCCAGCAGCGCACGGGCTAGCACAGATACGCAGTATTTT. This sequence encodes CASSARASTDTQYF.

The chain carries TRBV30 and TRBJ1-2; D is perhaps TRBD1 (5 bases). The V gene's germline CDR1 is GTSNPN and CDR2 SVGIG (reference sequence). Trimming left V 4 bases short and J 4 bases short, with 16 bases between. The CDR3 totals 14 residues. The CDR3 DNA reads TGTGCCTGGATCCGGCAGGGCCCTTTCTATGGCTACACCTTC. Its translation: CAWIRQGPFYGYTF.

V usage is TRBV20-1 and J usage is TRBJ2-7, with TRBD2 identical over 12 bases. The CDR3 is 15 residues long. Germline loops: CDR1 DFQATT, CDR2 SNEGSKA (reference sequence). With 5 bases clipped from V and 5 bases from J, the junction kept 10 bases outside the gene matches. The CDR3 here is CSASTTSGRTDEQYF. In nucleotides, the CDR3 is TGCAGTGCTTCTACGACTAGCGGGAGAACAGACGAGCAGTACTTC.

The rearrangement joins TRBV30 to TRBJ1-1, with a possible D match to TRBD1 (5 bases). CDR3 length equals 13 residues. Trimming left V 7 bases short and J 0 bases short, with 12 bases between. Germline V gene lookup returns CDR1 GTSNPN and CDR2 SVGIG (reference sequence). The CDR3 nucleotides read TGTGCCTCTACGACAGAGATGAACACTGAAGCTTTCTTT. As protein: CASTTEMNTEAFF.

The rearrangement joins TRBV20-1 to TRBJ2-7; 9 positions agree with TRBD1. The CDR3 covers 12 residues. Germline V CDR1 and CDR2: DFQATT, SNEGSKA (reference sequence). Germline trimming cut 5 bases from V and 4 bases from J; bases unmatched to any gene: 3. CDR3 nucleotide sequence: TGCAGTGCTGGGACAGGGTCGTACGAGCAGTACTTC. It encodes CSAGTGSYEQYF.

The J gene is TRBJ2-1, the V gene TRBV12-3 or TRBV12-4; 8 bases agree with TRBD1. The CDR3 totals 13 residues. The ends lost 6 bases at V and 6 bases at J; junction bases unmatched: 4. CDR3 in DNA: TGTGCCAGCAGGGGACAGGACGGCAATGAGCAGTTCTTC. It codes for CASRGQDGNEQFF.

V usage is TRBV12-3 or TRBV12-4 and J usage is TRBJ2-5; 7 nucleotides agree with TRBD2. V lost 2 bases and J lost 5; bases outside the gene matches: 14. The CDR3 is 17 amino acids. The CDR3 protein is CASSLKYGGRGMETQYF. The CDR3 coding sequence is TGTGCCAGCAGTTTAAAGTATGGCGGGAGAGGGATGGAGACCCAGTACTTC.

The genes are TRBV27 and TRBJ1-2; D unclear. Germline CDR1 and CDR2: MNHEY and SMNVEV (reference sequence). V was pared by 6 bases and J by 2 bases, with 16 bases between. The CDR3 has 15 amino acids. The CDR3 spells CASRHNAGSNYGYTF. Written as DNA, the CDR3 is TGTGCCAGCAGACATAACGCGGGGTCCAACTATGGCTACACCTTC.

The V call is TRBV19, the J call TRBJ1-5; TRBD1 might be the D (6 bases). The length of the CDR3 is 16 residues. Germline V gene lookup returns CDR1 LNHDA and CDR2 SQIVND (reference sequence). Trimming removed 4 bases from V and 6 bases from J, with 19 bases in between. DNA of the CDR3: TGTGCCAGTAGTAAGGGGCCGGGGGGCGCGGTTCAGCCCCAGCATTTT. Its protein is CASSKGPGGAVQPQHF.

The rearrangement links TRBV29-1 to TRBJ2-1; TRBD2 aligns across 7 bases. The CDR3 covers 12 residues. V lost 4 bases and J lost 5; bases outside the gene matches: 2. The germline CDR1 and CDR2 sequences are SQVTM and ANQGSEA. Here the CDR3 DNA reads TGCAGCGTTGTGGGAGGGCACAATGAGCAGTTCTTC. This translates into CSVVGGHNEQFF.

V usage is TRBV3-1 and J usage is TRBJ2-2, with TRBD2 identical over 8 bases. Germline V gene data show CDR1 as LGHDT and CDR2 as YNNKEL (reference sequence). Trimming cost V 1 base and J 4 bases; bases outside gene matches: 8. CDR3 length equals 17 residues. The CDR3 spells CASSQGGGRSSTGELFF. For the CDR3, the DNA is TGTGCCAGCAGCCAAGGTGGCGGGAGGTCGTCCACCGGGGAGCTGTTTTTT.

The chain uses TRBV5-1 and TRBJ2-1, with a weak D call TRBD2 (5 bases). The CDR3 runs 14 residues. Germline CDR1 and CDR2: SGHRS and YFSETQ. With 4 bases removed from V and 3 bases from J, the gap between germline ends came to 11 bases. The CDR3 loop is CASSRVRDYNEQFF. CDR3 nucleotides: TGCGCCAGCAGCCGAGTGAGGGACTACAATGAGCAGTTCTTC. Combining the CDR3 with reference TRBV5-1 and TRBJ2-1 gives the whole variable domain KAGVTQTPRYLIKTRGQQVTLSCSPISGHRSVSWYQQTPGQGLQFLFEYFSETQRNKGNFPGRFSGRQFSNSRSEMNVSTLELGDSALYLCASSRVRDYNEQFFGPGTRLTVL.

This clonotype was observed a single time. This chain links TRBV20-1 with TRBJ2-2, with 7 positions matching TRBD2. CDR1 is DFQATT, CDR2 SNEGSKA, per germline (reference sequence). This CDR3 contains 14 residues. V was clipped by 3 bases and J by 6 bases; unmatched bases: 7. The CDR3 DNA sequence: TGCAGTGCTAGGGGCGGGAGAGGTCCCGGGGAGCTGTTTTTT. Its translation is CSARGGRGPGELFF.

This chain links TRBV29-1 with TRBJ2-5; D possibly matches TRBD1 or TRBD2 (5 bases each). The V gene lost 6 bases and the J gene lost 5 bases, with 19 bases spanning the gap. Germline CDR1 and CDR2: SQVTM and ANQGSEA. The CDR3 consists of 14 residues. The CDR3 DNA is TGCAGCGTAGACCGGGACCTTGGGGGTGAGACCCAGTACTTC. Protein: CSVDRDLGGETQYF.

This clonotype occurred once. The CDR3 bases are TGCAGCGTTGAGGGACAGTCGAACACCGGGGAGCTGTTTTTT. Its translation is CSVEGQSNTGELFF. The chain carries TRBV29-1 and TRBJ2-2, with 7 bases aligning to TRBD1. This CDR3 has 14 amino acids. With 3 bases clipped from V and 0 bases from J, the junction kept 1 base outside the gene matches. Germline V gene sequence: CDR1 SQVTM, CDR2 ANQGSEA.

The chain couples TRBV4-1 to TRBJ2-1; 10 bases align to TRBD1. This CDR3 has 16 amino acids. V dropped 3 bases and J dropped 9; count of bases not matched to a gene: 11. Germline loops: CDR1 MGHRA, CDR2 YSYEKL. CDR3: CASSHSDRGHPGEQFF. CDR3 DNA: TGCGCCAGCAGCCACTCCGACAGGGGGCATCCCGGTGAGCAGTTCTTC.

The chain uses TRBV3-1 and TRBJ1-1, with D maybe TRBD1 (6 bases). The V gene lost 3 bases and the J gene lost 8 bases, with 13 bases spanning the gap. The germline V gene encodes CDR1 LGHDT and CDR2 YNNKEL (reference sequence). The CDR3 runs 13 residues. Here the CDR3 reads CASSQVDRYEAFF. The CDR3 DNA follows: TGTGCCAGCAGCCAGGTAGACAGGTACGAAGCTTTCTTT.

V and J are TRBV29-1 and TRBJ2-3, with 7 bases matching TRBD1. From germline, CDR1 is SQVTM and CDR2 ANQGSEA. The CDR3 length is 13 residues. The V gene end was trimmed by 3 bases and the J gene end by 1 base; junction bases not matched to a gene: 1. The CDR3: CSVEGTGTDTQYF. The DNA of the CDR3 is TGCAGCGTTGAGGGGACAGGCACAGATACGCAGTATTTT.

The V call is TRBV6-2 or TRBV6-3, the J call TRBJ2-4; a possible D gene is TRBD1 (6 bases). The ends were cut back, 1 base at V and 4 bases at J, with 11 bases in the middle. CDR3 size: 15 residues. The germline CDR1 and CDR2 sequences are MNHEY and SVGEGT. For the CDR3, the DNA is TGTGCCAGCAGTTACTTCAGGGACAAGAAAAACATTCAGTACTTC. It encodes CASSYFRDKKNIQYF.

This chain links TRBV27 with TRBJ2-1; 11 bases map to TRBD2. The CDR3 covers 16 residues. V dropped 0 bases and J dropped 8; count of bases not matched to a gene: 6. CDR1 MNHEY and CDR2 SMNVEV come from the germline V gene (reference sequence). The CDR3 loop reads CASSLSGLAVGHEQFF. CDR3 sequence (DNA): TGTGCCAGCAGTTTATCGGGACTAGCGGTAGGTCATGAGCAGTTCTTC.

This clonotype occurred once. The V call is TRBV20-1, the J call TRBJ2-7; 7 bases match TRBD1. The V gene's germline CDR1 is DFQATT and CDR2 SNEGSKA (reference sequence). The J segment lost 2 bases and the V segment lost 3 bases, leaving 1 base of the junction unmatched. The CDR3 spans 12 residues. CDR3 protein: CSARRGPYEQYF. The CDR3 nucleotides read TGCAGTGCTAGGAGGGGGCCCTACGAGCAGTACTTC.

The table lists this clonotype with a count of one. V and J are TRBV7-3 and TRBJ2-3; TRBD2 agrees at 9 bases. V lost 3 bases to trimming and J lost 4 bases; unmatched junction nucleotides: 8. The CDR3 totals 16 residues. The germline V gene has CDR1 SGHTA and CDR2 FQGTGA. CDR3 in DNA: TGTGCCAGCAGCTTGGGGACTAGCAGGGTTGCAGATACGCAGTATTTT. Translated: CASSLGTSRVADTQYF.

V gene TRBV12-3 or TRBV12-4 combines with J gene TRBJ1-1, with D unresolved. Trimming took 2 bases from V and 8 from J, leaving 6 bases between them. The CDR3 totals 11 residues. The CDR3 spells CASSLWSEAFF. In DNA, the CDR3 is TGTGCCAGCAGTTTATGGTCCGAAGCTTTCTTT.

The rearrangement links TRBV20-1 to TRBJ2-5, with D possibly TRBD1 on 6 matching bases. The CDR3 is 13 residues long. The germline V gene encodes CDR1 DFQATT and CDR2 SNEGSKA (reference sequence). V was clipped by 5 bases and J by 9 bases, with 19 bases between them. CDR3 in amino acids: CSALQGPSRAQYF. The CDR3 region has the DNA TGCAGTGCTCTACAGGGCCCATCGAGGGCCCAGTACTTC.

This CDR3 is CASSPRAVSNYEQYF. In DNA, the CDR3 is TGTGCCAGCTCACCAAGGGCAGTCTCCAACTACGAGCAGTACTTC. The rearrangement joins TRBV18 to TRBJ2-7, with unresolved D. This CDR3 has 15 amino acids. With 2 bases removed from V and 3 bases from J, the gap between germline ends came to 14 bases. Germline-derived CDR1 and CDR2 are KGHSH and LQKENI.